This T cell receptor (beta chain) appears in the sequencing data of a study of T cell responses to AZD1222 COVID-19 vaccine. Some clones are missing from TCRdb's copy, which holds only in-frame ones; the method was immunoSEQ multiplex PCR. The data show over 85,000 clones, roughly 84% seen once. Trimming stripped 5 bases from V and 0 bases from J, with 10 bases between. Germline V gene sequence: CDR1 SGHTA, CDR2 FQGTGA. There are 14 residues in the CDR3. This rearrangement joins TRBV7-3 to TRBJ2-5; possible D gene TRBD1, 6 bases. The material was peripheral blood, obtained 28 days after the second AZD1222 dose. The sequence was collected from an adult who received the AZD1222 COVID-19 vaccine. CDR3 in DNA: TGTGCCAGCAGCGAGACAGGATACCAAGAGACCCAGTACTTC. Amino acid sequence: CASSETGYQETQYF.